The 4 T cell receptor beta chains below come from one sample, sequenced in a study of tumor-infiltrating lymphocytes in oesophageal squamous cell carcinoma. TCRdb independently ran MiXCR on the PCR reads; one entry per CDR3 protein. The sample includes around 18,000 distinct CDR3 sequences, about 45% of them seen just once. Material for sequencing was esophageal tumor tissue. These receptors were obtained from a male donor with esophageal squamous cell carcinoma.

Comments on this clonotype: Just one base apart from a much larger clone, this may be a read error. CDR3 nucleotide sequence: TGTGCCAGCAGCTTAGGGTGGCTAGCGGGAGGGCACAGGCATGAGCAGTACTTC. Encoded protein: CASSLGWLAGGHRHEQYF. The chain uses TRBV7-4 and TRBJ2-5; 12 bases are shared with TRBD2. The CDR3 is 18 residues long. Germline CDR1 is SGHVT and CDR2 is SQSDAQ. Trimming removed 1 base from V and 11 bases from J; junction bases left unmatched: 17.

Judged by abundance, this clonotype is medium-sized. This chain connects TRBV7-3 to TRBJ2-7, with 12 nucleotides matching TRBD1. The length of the CDR3 is 18 residues. Germline V gives CDR1 SGHTA, CDR2 FQGTGA. Trimming took 4 bases from V and 2 from J; bases not matched to a gene: 12. CDR3 region: CASSSRDRGRPEPYEQYF. The CDR3 coding sequence is TGTGCCAGCAGCTCCCGGGACAGGGGGCGCCCCGAGCCCTACGAGCAGTACTTC.

This clonotype came up once. The chain combines TRBV12-3 or TRBV12-4 with TRBJ1-2; D perhaps matches TRBD1 (5 bases). V dropped 4 bases and J dropped 0 bases, with 18 bases sitting between them. The CDR3 runs to 17 residues. CDR3 nucleotide sequence: TGTGCCAGCAGTTCACTGGGGGGATCAAATCCTAACTATGGCTACACCTTC. Protein product: CASSSLGGSNPNYGYTF.

The genes are TRBV7-4 and TRBJ2-1; no firm D call. The ends were cut back, 5 bases at V and 0 bases at J, with 11 bases in the middle. From germline, CDR1 is SGHVT and CDR2 SQSDAQ. This CDR3 is 15 amino acids long. The chain's CDR3 is CASSPTVPSYNEQFF. In nucleotides, the CDR3 is TGTGCCAGCAGCCCTACTGTACCCTCCTACAATGAGCAGTTCTTC.